Sequencing of this TCR beta chain was carried out in a study of blood T cell repertoires in COVID-19. Study as a whole: The United States, Italy and Spain were the sources of the acute and convalescent COVID-19 samples. PBMCs, B-cell-depleted T cells, or T cells provided the cDNA or gDNA that made up the material.

In the authors' methods: By means of reference gene primer amplification, nucleated cell counts were estimated. Clones were sequenced by immunoSEQ multiplex PCR, and TCRdb holds only the in-frame ones, with some missing. That table is the source of V, J and clone size, and D and trimming were worked out from the DNA. Here the sample spans some 60,000 clones, 80% being singletons. CDR1 and CDR2 from the germline V gene are MGHRA and YSYEKL. The CDR3 spans 15 residues. V lost 4 bases, J lost 3 bases, and 13 bases lay in between. The sequencing sample was made of peripheral blood. The chain links TRBV4-1 to TRBJ1-5, with TRBD1 as a possible D gene (6 bases). This TCR was recovered from a man in his fifties or sixties with acute or convalescent COVID-19. CDR3 residues: CASSLYTGNNQPQHF. CDR3 in DNA: TGCGCCAGCAGCCTTTATACAGGGAACAATCAGCCCCAGCATTTT.